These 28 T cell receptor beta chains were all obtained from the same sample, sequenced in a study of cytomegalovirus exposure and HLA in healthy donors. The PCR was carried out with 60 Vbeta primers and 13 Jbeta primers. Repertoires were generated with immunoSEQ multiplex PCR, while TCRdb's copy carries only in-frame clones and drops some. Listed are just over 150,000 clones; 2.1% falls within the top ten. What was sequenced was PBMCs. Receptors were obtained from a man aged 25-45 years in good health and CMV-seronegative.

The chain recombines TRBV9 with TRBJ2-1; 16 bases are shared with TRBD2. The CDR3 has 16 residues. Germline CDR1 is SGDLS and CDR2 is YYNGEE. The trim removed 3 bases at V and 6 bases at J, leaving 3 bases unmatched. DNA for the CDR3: TGTGCCAGCAGCGCCGGGACTAGCGGGAGGGCCAATGAGCAGTTCTTC. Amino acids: CASSAGTSGRANEQFF.

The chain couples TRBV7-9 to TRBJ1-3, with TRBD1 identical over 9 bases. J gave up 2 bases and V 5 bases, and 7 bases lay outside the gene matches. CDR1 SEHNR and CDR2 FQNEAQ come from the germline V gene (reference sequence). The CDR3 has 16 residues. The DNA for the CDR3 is TGTGCCAGCAGCCCTCAGACAGGGGGGACTGGAAACACCATATATTTT. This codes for CASSPQTGGTGNTIYF.

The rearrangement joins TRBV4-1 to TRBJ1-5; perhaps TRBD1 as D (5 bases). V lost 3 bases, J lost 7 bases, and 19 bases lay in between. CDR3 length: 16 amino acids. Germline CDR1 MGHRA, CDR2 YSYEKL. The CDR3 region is CASSQRGLPEEQPQHF. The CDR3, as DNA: TGCGCCAGCAGCCAGAGGGGACTTCCCGAGGAACAGCCCCAGCATTTT.

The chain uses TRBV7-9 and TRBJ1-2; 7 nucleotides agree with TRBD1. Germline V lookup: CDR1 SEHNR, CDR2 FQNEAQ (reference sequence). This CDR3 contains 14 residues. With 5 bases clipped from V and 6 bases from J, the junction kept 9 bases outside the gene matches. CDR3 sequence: CASSHTDRADGYTF. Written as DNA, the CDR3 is TGTGCCAGCAGCCATACCGACAGGGCGGATGGCTACACCTTC.

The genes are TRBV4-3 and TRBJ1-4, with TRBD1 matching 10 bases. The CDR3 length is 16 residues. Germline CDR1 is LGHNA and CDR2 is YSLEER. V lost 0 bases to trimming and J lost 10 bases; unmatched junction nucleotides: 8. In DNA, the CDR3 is TGCGCCAGCAGCCAAGAATGGGACAGGGGAAAACGAAAACTGTTTTTT. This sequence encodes CASSQEWDRGKRKLFF.

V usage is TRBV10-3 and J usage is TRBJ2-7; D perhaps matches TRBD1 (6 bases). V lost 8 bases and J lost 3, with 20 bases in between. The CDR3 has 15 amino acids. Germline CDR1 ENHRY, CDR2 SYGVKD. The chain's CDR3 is CAIGPQGPPIYEQYF. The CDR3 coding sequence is TGTGCCATCGGACCACAGGGCCCACCTATCTACGAGCAGTACTTC.

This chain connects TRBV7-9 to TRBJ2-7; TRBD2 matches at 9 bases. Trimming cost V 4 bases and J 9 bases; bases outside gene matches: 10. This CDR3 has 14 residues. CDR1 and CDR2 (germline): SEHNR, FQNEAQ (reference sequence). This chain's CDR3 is CASSSTSGSDLQYF. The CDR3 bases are TGTGCCAGCAGCTCGACTAGCGGCTCTGACCTGCAGTACTTC.

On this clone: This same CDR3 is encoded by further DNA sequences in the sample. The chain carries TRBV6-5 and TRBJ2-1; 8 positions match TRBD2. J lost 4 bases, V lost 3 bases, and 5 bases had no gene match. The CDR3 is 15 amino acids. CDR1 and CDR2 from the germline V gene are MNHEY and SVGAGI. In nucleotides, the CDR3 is TGTGCCAGCAGTTATACTAGCGGCCGGTACAATGAGCAGTTCTTC. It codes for CASSYTSGRYNEQFF.

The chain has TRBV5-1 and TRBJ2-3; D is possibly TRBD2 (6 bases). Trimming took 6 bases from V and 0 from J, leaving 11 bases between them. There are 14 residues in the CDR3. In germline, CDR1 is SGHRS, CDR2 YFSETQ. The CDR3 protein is CASTLTRSTDTQYF. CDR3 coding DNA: TGCGCCAGCACCCTGACTAGGAGCACAGATACGCAGTATTTT.

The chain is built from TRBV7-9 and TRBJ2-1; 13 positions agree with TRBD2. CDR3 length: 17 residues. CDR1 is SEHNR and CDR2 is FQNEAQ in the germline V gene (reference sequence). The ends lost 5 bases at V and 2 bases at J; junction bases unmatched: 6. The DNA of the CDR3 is TGTGCCAGCAGCCCAACAACTAGCGGGAGGGCCTACAATGAGCAGTTCTTC. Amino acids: CASSPTTSGRAYNEQFF.

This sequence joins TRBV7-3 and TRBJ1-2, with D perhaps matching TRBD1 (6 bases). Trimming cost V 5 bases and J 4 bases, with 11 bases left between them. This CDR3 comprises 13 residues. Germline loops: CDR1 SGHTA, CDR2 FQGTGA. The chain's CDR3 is CASSLTQGYGYTF. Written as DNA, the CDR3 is TGTGCCAGCAGCCTTACACAGGGCTATGGCTACACCTTC.

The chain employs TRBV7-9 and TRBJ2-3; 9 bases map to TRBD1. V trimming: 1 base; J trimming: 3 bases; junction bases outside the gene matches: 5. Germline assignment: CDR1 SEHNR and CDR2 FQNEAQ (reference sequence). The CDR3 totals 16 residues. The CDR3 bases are TGTGCCAGCAGCTTAGGAACAGGGGGCGCGACAGATACGCAGTATTTT. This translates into CASSLGTGGATDTQYF.

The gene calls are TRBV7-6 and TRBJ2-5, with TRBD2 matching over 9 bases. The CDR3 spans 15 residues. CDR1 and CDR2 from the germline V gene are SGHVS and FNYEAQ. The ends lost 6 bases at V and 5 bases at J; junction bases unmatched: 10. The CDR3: CASSLIAGEGETQYF. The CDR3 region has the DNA TGTGCCAGCAGTCTTATAGCGGGAGAGGGGGAGACCCAGTACTTC. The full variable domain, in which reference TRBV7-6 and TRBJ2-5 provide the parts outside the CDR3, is GAGVSQSPRYKVTKRGQDVALRCDPISGHVSLYWYRQALGQGPEFLTYFNYEAQQDKSGLPNDRFSAERPEGSISTLTIQRTEQRDSAMYRCASSLIAGEGETQYFGPGTRLLVL.

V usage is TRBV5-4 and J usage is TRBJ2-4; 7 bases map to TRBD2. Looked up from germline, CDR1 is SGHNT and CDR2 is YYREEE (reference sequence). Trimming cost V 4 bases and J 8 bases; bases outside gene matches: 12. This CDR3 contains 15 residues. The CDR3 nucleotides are TGTGCCAGCAGCCCAACCGGGGAGGGGAGGCACATTCAGTACTTC. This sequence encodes CASSPTGEGRHIQYF.

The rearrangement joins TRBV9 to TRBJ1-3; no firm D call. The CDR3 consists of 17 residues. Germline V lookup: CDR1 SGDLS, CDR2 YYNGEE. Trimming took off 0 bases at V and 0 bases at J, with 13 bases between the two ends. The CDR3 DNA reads TGTGCCAGCAGCGTAGCTAACCTCCCAGGCTCTGGAAACACCATATATTTT. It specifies CASSVANLPGSGNTIYF.

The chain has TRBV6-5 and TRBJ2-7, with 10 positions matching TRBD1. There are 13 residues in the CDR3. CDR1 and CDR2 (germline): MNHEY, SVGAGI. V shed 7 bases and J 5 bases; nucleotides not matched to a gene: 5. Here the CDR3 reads CASTDRGRNEQYF. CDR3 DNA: TGTGCCAGCACCGACAGGGGGCGAAACGAGCAGTACTTC.

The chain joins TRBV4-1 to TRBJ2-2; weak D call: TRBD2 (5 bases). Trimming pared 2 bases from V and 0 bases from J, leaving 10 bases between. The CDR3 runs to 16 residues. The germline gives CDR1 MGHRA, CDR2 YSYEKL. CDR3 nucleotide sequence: TGCGCCAGCAGCCAACGGAGGCAGACGAACACCGGGGAGCTGTTTTTT. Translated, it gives CASSQRRQTNTGELFF.

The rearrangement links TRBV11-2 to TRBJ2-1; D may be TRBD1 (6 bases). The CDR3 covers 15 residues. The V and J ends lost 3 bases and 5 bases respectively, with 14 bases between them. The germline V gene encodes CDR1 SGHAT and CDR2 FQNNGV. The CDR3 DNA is TGTGCCAGCAGCTTCCAGGGGTTAAGGGACAATGAGCAGTTCTTC. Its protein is CASSFQGLRDNEQFF. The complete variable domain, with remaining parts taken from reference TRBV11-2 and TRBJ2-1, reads EAGVAQSPRYKIIEKRQSVAFWCNPISGHATLYWYQQILGQGPKLLIQFQNNGVVDDSQLPKDRFSAERLKGVDSTLKIQPAKLEDSAVYLCASSFQGLRDNEQFFGPGTRLTVL.

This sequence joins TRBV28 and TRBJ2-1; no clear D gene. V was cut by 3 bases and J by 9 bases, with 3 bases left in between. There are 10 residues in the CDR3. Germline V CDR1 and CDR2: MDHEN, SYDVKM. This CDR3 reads CASSFSEQFF. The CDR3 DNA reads TGTGCCAGCAGTTTTAGTGAGCAGTTCTTC.

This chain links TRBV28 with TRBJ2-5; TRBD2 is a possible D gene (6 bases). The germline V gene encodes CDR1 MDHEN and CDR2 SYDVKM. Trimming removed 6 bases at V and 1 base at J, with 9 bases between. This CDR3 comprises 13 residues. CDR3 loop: CASRAGGQETQYF. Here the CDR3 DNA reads TGTGCCAGCAGGGCCGGGGGCCAAGAGACCCAGTACTTC.

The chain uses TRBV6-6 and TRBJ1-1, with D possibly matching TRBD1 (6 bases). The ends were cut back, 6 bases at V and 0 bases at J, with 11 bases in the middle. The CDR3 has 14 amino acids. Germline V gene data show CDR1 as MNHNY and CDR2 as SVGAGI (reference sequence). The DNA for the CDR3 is TGTGCCAGCAGGTCCCAGGGGATGAACACTGAAGCTTTCTTT. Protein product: CASRSQGMNTEAFF.

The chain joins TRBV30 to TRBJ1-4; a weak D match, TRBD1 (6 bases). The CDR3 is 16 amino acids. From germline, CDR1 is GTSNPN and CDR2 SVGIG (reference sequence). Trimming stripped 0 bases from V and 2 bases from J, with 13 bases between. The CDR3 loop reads CAWSVAGAFTNEKLFF. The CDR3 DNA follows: TGTGCCTGGAGTGTCGCGGGGGCCTTTACTAATGAAAAACTGTTTTTT.

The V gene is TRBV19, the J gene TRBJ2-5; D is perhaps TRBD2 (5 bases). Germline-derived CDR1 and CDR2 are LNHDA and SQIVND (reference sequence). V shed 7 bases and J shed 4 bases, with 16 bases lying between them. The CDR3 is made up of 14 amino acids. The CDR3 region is CASNEGTGGETQYF. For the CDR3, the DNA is TGTGCCAGTAACGAGGGCACCGGAGGAGAGACCCAGTACTTC.

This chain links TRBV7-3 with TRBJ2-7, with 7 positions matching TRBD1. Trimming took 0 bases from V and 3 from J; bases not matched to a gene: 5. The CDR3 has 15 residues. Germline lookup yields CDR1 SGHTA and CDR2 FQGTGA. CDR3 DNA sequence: TGTGCCAGCAGCTTAACTGGACAGGAAAGCTACGAGCAGTACTTC. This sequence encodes CASSLTGQESYEQYF.

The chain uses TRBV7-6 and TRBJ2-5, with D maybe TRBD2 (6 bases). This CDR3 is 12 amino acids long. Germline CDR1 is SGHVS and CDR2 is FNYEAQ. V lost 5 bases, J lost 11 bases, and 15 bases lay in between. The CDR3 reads CASSPRSGEQYF. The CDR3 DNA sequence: TGTGCCAGCAGCCCCCGGTCGGGGGAGCAGTACTTC.

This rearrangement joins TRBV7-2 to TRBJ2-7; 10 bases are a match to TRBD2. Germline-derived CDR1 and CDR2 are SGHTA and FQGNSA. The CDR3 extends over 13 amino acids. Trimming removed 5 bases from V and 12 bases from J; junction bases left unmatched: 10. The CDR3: CASSPGTSVGPYF. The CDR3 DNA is TGTGCCAGCAGCCCAGGGACTAGCGTCGGGCCGTACTTC. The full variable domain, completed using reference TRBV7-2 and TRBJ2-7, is GAGVSQSPSNKVTEKGKDVELRCDPISGHTALYWYRQSLGQGLEFLIYFQGNSAPDKSGLPSDRFSAERTGGSVSTLTIQRTQQEDSAVYLCASSPGTSVGPYFGPGTRLTVT.

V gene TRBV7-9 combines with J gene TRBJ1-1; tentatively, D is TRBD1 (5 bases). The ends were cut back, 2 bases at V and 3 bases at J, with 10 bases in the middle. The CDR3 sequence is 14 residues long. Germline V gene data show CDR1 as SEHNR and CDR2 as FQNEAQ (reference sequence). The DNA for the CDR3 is TGTGCCAGCAGCTTAATAGGGGATCACACTGAAGCTTTCTTT. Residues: CASSLIGDHTEAFF.

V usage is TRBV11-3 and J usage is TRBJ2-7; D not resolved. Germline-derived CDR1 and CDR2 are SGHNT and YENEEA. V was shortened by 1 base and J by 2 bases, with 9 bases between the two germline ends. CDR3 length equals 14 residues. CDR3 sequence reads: CASSLGAGAYEQYF. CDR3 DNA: TGTGCCAGCAGCTTAGGAGCCGGAGCCTACGAGCAGTACTTC.